What follows describes a single T cell receptor beta chain. Its target is unknown. This record comes from a study of OX40 agonist ivuxolimab in advanced cancers. General study results and limits: Doses of 0.1 to 3.0 mg/kg were accompanied by clonal expansion of CD4+ and CD8+ blood T cells by week 6.

Germline V CDR1 and CDR2: LNHDA, SQIVND (reference sequence). The CDR3 totals 11 residues. V lost 5 bases and J lost 10, with 11 bases in between. Profiled with immunoSEQ multiplex PCR; TCRdb holds only in-frame clones, not every one. The sample lists about 72,000 clones, 85% to 90% occurring once. The V gene is TRBV19, the J gene TRBJ1-2; D is perhaps TRBD1 (5 bases). Here the sequenced sample was CD4+ or CD8+ T cells sorted from blood, taken in a trial of the OX40 agonist ivuxolimab. The sequence was collected from an adult with an advanced solid tumor such as melanoma, head and neck, liver or kidney cancer. CDR3 amino acids: CASSRGGAYTF. The CDR3 DNA reads TGTGCCAGTAGTCGGGGAGGGGCCTACACCTTC.